Sequencing of this T cell receptor beta chain was carried out in a study of identical twins. Study observations and caveats: Partly confounded zero-insertion analyses could result from invariant MAIT and iNKT cells.

This CDR3 has 16 residues. From germline, CDR1 is SGHRS and CDR2 YFSETQ. J gave up 3 bases and V 0 bases, and 6 bases lay outside the gene matches. TCRdb recomputed calls from the 5' RACE reads with MiXCR, one row per CDR3 protein. The table lists roughly 240,000 distinct CDR3 sequences, about 7.5% of them singletons. This clonotype was seen a handful of times. As yet, its antigen is unknown. The same data also went into a second study, on yellow fever vaccine responses in identical twins.

The chain joins TRBV5-1 to TRBJ2-7; 10 nucleotides agree with TRBD2. The clonotype was recovered from a young woman in good health. What was sequenced was CD8+ T cells sorted from blood. The CDR3, as DNA: TGCGCCAGCAGCTTGGAGCCGGGACTAGCGAGCTACGAGCAGTACTTC. It yields the protein CASSLEPGLASYEQYF.